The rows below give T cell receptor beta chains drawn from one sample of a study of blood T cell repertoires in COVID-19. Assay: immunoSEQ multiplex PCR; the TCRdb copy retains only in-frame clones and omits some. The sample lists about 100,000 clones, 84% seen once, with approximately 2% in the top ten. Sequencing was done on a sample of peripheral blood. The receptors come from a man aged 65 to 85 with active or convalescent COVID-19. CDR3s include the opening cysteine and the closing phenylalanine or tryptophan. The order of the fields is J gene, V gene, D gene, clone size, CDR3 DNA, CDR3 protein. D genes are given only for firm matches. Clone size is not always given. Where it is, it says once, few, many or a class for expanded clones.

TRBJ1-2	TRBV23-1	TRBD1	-	TGCGCCAGCAGTTCGACAGGGATTAACTATGGCTACACCTTC	CASSSTGINYGYTF
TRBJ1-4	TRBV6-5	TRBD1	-	TGTGCCAGCAGTTACTCGGGGGACAGGGATGAAAAACTGTTTTTT	CASSYSGDRDEKLFF
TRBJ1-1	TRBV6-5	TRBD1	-	TGTGCCAGCAGTTACTCGGCAGGGACAGGGGCGGCTTTCTTT	CASSYSAGTGAAFF
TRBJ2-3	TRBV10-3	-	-	TGTGCCATCAGTCGACTAACCAGTAGCACAGATACGCAGTATTTT	CAISRLTSSTDTQYF
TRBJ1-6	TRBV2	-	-	TGTGCCAGCAGTGAGAGGGCGCCCTATAACAATTCACCCCTCCACTTT	CASSERAPYNNSPLHF
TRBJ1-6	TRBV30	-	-	TGTGCCTCAAGAACAGGGCTAAGCTCACCCCTCCACTTT	CASRTGLSSPLHF
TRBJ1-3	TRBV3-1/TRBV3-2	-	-	TGTGCCAGCAGCCTTACGACAGCCGGTTCTGGAAACACCATATATTTT	CASSLTTAGSGNTIYF
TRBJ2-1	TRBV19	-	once	TGTGCCAGTAGTATAGGGGCTAACAATGAGCAGTTCTTC	CASSIGANNEQFF
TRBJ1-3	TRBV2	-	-	TGTGCCAGCAGGGAGGGCTCACTCGGAAACACCATATATTTT	CASREGSLGNTIYF
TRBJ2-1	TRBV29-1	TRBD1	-	TGCAGCGTCGGACAGGGGGCATCGAATGAGCAGTTCTTC	CSVGQGASNEQFF
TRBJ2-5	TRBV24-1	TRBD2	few	TGTGCCACCTCGCTCGGGGGTAGCGGGACCCAAGAGACCCAGTACTTC	CATSLGGSGTQETQYF
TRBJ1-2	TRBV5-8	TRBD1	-	TGTGCCAGCAGCCTTCGGGGGACAGGGGTGGCTAACTATGGCTACACCTTC	CASSLRGTGVANYGYTF
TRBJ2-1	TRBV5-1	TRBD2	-	TGCGCCAGCAGCTTGGCCATAGCGGGGGGCAACAATGAGCAGTTCTTC	CASSLAIAGGNNEQFF
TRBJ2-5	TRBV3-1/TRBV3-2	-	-	TGTGCCAGCAGCCTACAGGGTCAGGAGACCCAGTACTTC	CASSLQGQETQYF
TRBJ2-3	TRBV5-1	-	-	TGCGCCAGCAGTATTTACTACACAGATACGCAGTATTTT	CASSIYYTDTQYF
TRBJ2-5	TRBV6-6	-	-	TGTGCCAGCAGTTACCAGAGACAGGAAGAGACCCAGTACTTC	CASSYQRQEETQYF
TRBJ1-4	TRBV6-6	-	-	TGTGCCAGCAGCCAGGCAACTAATGAAAAACTGTTTTTT	CASSQATNEKLFF
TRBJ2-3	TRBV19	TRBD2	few	TGTGCCAGTAGTATAGGCCGCCTAGCGGGGTCCACAGATACGCAGTATTTT	CASSIGRLAGSTDTQYF
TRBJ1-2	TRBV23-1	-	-	TGCGCCAGCAGGAGGGTATACGATGGCTACACCTTC	CASRRVYDGYTF
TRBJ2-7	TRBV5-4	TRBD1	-	TGTGCCAGCAGCTTGGACGGGACAGGGAACTCCTACGAGCAGTACTTC	CASSLDGTGNSYEQYF
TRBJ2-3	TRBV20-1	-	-	TGCAGTGCCGGGGGCACAGATACGCAGTATTTT	CSAGGTDTQYF
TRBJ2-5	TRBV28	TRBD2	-	TGTGCCAGCAGCCCCGGGACTAGCGGGGGGCGGGAGACCCAGTACTTC	CASSPGTSGGRETQYF
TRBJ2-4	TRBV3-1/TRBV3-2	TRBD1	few	TGTGCCAGCAGCACCCGCCGACAGGGAAACATTCAGTACTTC	CASSTRRQGNIQYF
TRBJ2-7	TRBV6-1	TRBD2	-	TGTGCCAGCAGTGAACAAACTAGCGGGGGCCCCCCCGAGCAGTACTTC	CASSEQTSGGPPEQYF
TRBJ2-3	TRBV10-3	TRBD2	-	TGTGCCAGCACTAGCGGGCGCACAGATACGCAGTATTTT	CASTSGRTDTQYF
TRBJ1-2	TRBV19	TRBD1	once	TGTGCCAGTAGTACCGACAGGGGGCTTGGCTACACCTTC	CASSTDRGLGYTF
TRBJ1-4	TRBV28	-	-	TGTGCCAGCAGTTTAGTGCAGGTGGATGAAAAACTGTTTTTT	CASSLVQVDEKLFF
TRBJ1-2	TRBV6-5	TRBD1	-	TGTGCCGGTAGGGACAGCCCTAACTATGGCTACACCTTC	CAGRDSPNYGYTF
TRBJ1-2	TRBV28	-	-	TGTGCCAGCACTCCCTCCTGGGGGGGGAGCTATGGCTACACCTTC	CASTPSWGGSYGYTF
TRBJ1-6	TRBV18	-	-	TGTGCCAGCTCACCCGAGCTACCCTATAATTCACCCCTCCACTTT	CASSPELPYNSPLHF
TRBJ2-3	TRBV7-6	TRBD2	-	TGTGCCAGCAGCTTACAGCGGGGGTCAGATACGCAGTATTTT	CASSLQRGSDTQYF
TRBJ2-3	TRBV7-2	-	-	TGTGCCAGCAGCTTTGGGACTAGCACAGATACGCAGTATTTT	CASSFGTSTDTQYF
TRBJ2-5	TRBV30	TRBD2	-	TGTGCCTGGAGTGTCCGGACTAGCGGGGGGGCTAAGACCCAGTACTTC	CAWSVRTSGGAKTQYF
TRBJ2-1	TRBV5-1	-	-	TGCGCCACCCGATCAGGTACAGGGAATGAGCAGTTCTTC	CATRSGTGNEQFF
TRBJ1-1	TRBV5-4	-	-	TGTGCCAGCAGCTTGCCCGGGGGCACTGAAGCTTTCTTT	CASSLPGGTEAFF
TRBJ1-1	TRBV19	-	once	TGTGCCAGTAGTATAGCTTTTAGCAGCACTGAAGCTTTCTTT	CASSIAFSSTEAFF
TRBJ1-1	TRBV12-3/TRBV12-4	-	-	TGTGCCAGCAGACGGGAGAACACTGAAGCTTTCTTT	CASRRENTEAFF
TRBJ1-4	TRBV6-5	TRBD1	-	TGTGCCAGCAGTCGGGACAGGGATCATGAAAAACTGTTTTTT	CASSRDRDHEKLFF
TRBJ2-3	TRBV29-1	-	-	TGCAGCGTTGAAAACCAGGGCACAGATACGCAGTATTTT	CSVENQGTDTQYF
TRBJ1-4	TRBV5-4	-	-	TGTGCCAGCAGCTTGCCGGACCGGGGAAAACTGTTTTTT	CASSLPDRGKLFF
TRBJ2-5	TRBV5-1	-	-	TGCGCCAGCAGCTTGGGGGGTACCGGACTACAAGAGACCCAGTACTTC	CASSLGGTGLQETQYF
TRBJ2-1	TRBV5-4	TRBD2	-	TGTGCCAGCAGCTTGGACAGCGGGGTTGACAATGAGCAGTTCTTC	CASSLDSGVDNEQFF
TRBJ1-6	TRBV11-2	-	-	TGTGCCAGCAGCTTATCGAGGACCTATAATTCACCCCTCCACTTT	CASSLSRTYNSPLHF
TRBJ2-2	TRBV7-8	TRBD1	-	TGTGCCAGCAGCTTAGTCCAGGGGGCGGCCGGGGAGCTGTTTTTT	CASSLVQGAAGELFF
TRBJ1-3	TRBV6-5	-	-	TGTGCCAGCAGTCCCCAGGGGTTCGGAAACACCATATATTTT	CASSPQGFGNTIYF